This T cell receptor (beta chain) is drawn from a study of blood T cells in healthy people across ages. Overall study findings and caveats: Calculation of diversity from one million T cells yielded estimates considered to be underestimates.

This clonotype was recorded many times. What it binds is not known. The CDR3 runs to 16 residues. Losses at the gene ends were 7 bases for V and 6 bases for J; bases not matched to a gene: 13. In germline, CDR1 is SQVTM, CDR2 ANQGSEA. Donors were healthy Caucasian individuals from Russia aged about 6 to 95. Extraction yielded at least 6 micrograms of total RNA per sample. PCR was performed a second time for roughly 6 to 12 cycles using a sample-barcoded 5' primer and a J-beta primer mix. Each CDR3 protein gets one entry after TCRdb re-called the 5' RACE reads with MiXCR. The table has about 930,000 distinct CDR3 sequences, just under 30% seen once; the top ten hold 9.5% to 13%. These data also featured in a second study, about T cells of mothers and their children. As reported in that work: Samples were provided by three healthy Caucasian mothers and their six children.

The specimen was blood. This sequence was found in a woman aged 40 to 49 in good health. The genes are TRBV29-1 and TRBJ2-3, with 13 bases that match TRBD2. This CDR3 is CSALGGLAGTHDTQYF. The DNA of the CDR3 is TGCAGCGCCCTCGGGGGACTAGCGGGGACCCACGATACGCAGTATTTT.